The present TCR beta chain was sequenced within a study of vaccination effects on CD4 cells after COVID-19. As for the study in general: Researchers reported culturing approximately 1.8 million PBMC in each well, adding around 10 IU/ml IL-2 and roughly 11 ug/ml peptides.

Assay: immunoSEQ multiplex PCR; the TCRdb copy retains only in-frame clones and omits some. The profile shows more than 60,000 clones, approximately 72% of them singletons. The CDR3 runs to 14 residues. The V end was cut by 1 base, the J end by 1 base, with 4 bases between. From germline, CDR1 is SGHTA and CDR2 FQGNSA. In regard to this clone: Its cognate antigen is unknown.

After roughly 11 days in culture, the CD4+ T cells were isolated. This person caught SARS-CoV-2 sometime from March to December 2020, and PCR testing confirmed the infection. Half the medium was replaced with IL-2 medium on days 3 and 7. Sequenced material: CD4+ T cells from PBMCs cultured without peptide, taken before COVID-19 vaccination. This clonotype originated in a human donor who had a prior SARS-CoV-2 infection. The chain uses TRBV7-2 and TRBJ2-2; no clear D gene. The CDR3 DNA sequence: TGTGCCAGCAGCTTAGTTCTGAACACCGGGGAGCTGTTTTTT. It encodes CASSLVLNTGELFF.